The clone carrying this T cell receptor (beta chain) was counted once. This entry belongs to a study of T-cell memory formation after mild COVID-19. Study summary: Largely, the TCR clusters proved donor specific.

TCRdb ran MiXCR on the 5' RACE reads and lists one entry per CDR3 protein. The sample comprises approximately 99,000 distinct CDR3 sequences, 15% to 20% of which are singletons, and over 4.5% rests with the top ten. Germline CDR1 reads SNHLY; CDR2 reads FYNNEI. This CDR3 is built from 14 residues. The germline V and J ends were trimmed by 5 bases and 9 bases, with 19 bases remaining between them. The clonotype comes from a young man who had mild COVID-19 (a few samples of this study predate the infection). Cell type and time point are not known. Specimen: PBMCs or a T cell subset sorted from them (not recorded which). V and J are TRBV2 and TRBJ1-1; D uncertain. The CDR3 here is CASSLAPGPDKAFF. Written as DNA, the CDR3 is TGTGCCAGCAGTCTGGCACCAGGCCCTGATAAAGCTTTCTTT.